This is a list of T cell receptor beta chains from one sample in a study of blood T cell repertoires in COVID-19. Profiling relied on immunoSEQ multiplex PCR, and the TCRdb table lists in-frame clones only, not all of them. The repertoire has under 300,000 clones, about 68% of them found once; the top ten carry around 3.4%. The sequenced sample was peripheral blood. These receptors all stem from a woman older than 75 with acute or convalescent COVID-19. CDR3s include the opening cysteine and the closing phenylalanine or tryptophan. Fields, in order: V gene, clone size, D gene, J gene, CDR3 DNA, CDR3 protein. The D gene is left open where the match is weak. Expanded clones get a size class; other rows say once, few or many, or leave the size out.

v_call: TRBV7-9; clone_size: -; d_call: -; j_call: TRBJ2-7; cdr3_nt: TGTGCCAGCAGCTCCAGGGACACCTACTACGAGCAGTACTTC; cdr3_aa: CASSSRDTYYEQYF
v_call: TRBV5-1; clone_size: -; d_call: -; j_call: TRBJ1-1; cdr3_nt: TGCGCCAGCAGCTTTGAGACAGGGAACACTGAAGCTTTCTTT; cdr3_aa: CASSFETGNTEAFF
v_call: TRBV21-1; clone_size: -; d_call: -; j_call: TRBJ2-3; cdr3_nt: TGTGCCAGCAGCAAAGAGGAGCGGGGGGGTGACACAGATACGCAGTATTTT; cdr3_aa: CASSKEERGGDTDTQYF
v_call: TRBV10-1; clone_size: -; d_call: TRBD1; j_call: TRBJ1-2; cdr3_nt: TGCGCCAGCAGTGGGCCCCGACAGGGCAAAGATCATGGCTACACCTTC; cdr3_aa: CASSGPRQGKDHGYTF
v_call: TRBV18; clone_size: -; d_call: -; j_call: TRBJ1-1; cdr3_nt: TGTGCCAGCTCACCACAGGGAGCGAACACTGAAGCTTTCTTT; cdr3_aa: CASSPQGANTEAFF
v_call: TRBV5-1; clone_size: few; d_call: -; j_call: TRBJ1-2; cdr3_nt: TGCGCCAGCAGCTTGGCACAGATTTATGGCTACACCTTC; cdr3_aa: CASSLAQIYGYTF
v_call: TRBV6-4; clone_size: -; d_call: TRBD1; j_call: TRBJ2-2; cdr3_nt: TGTGCCAGCAGTGTACAGGGGTCCGGGGAGCTGTTTTTT; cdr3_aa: CASSVQGSGELFF
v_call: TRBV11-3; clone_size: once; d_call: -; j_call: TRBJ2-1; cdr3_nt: TGTGCCAGCAGTCGCTACAATGAGCAGTTCTTC; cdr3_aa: CASSRYNEQFF
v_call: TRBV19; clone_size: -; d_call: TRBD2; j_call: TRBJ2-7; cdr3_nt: TGTGCCAGTAGTAGCGTAGCGGGGGACTCCTACGAGCAGTACTTC; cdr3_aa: CASSSVAGDSYEQYF
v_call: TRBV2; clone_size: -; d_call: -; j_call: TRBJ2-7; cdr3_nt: TGTGCCAGCAGTGGGGTGGGGCGGGATGGCGAGCAGTACTTC; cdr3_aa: CASSGVGRDGEQYF
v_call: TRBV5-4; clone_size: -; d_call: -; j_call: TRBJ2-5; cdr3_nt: TGTGCCAGCAGCTTGTTGGTGCGCAGGGGAGGGGGGCAGGAGACCCAGTACTTC; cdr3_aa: CASSLLVRRGGGQETQYF
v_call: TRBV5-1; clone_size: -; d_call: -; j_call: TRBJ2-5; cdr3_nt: TGCGCCAGCAGCTTGGTGGCAGGGGAGACCCAGTACTTC; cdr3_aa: CASSLVAGETQYF
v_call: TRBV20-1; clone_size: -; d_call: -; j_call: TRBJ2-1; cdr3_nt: TGCAGTGCTCCCAACTCGGGTCCTCAGTTCTTC; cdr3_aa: CSAPNSGPQFF
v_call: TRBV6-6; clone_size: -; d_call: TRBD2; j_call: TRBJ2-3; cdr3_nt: TGTGCCACGGGGGGTCGGACAGATACGCAGTATTTT; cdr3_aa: CATGGRTDTQYF
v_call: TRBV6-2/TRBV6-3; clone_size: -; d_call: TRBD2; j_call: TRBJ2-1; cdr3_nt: TGTGCCAGCAGTTACCCGACTAGCGGGAGGGGAGGGTACAATGAGCAGTTCTTC; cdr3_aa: CASSYPTSGRGGYNEQFF
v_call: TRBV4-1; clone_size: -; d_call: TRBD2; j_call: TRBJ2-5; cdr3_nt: TGCGCCAGCAGCCAAGACGGGGGGGCAGGCGGAGAGACCCAGTACTTC; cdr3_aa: CASSQDGGAGGETQYF
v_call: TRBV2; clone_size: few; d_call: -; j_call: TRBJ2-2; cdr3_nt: TGTGCCAGCAGTGACAGGGTGAACACCGGGGAGCTGTTTTTT; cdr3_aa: CASSDRVNTGELFF
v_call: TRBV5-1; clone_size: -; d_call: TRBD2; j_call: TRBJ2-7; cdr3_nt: TGCGCCAGCAGCCAAGCGGGAGCCTACGAGCAGTACTTC; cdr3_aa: CASSQAGAYEQYF
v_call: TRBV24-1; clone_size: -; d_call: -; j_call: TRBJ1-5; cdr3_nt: TGTGCCACCAGCCGGTTTTTCCGAGATGATAGCAATCAGCCCCAGCATTTT; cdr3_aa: CATSRFFRDDSNQPQHF
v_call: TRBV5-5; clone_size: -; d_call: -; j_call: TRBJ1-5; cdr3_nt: TGTGCCAGCAGCTTGTTTCCAGGGATCAGCAATCAGCCCCAGCATTTT; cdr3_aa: CASSLFPGISNQPQHF
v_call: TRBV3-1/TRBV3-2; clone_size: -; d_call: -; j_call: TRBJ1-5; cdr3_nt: TGTGCCAGCAGCCGGGCGGGGAATCAGCCCCAGCATTTT; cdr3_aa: CASSRAGNQPQHF
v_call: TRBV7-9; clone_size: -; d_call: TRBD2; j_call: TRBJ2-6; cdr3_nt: TGTGCCAGCAGCTTAGCATCCGGGAGGTTTGGGGCCAACGTCCTGACTTTC; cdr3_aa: CASSLASGRFGANVLTF
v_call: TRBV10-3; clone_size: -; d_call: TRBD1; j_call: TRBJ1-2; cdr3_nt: TGTGCCATCAGTGACCAGGGACAGGTAGTCGGCTACACCTTC; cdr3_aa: CAISDQGQVVGYTF
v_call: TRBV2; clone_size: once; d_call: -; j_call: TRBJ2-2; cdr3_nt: TGTGCCAGCACCGTGACAGAGACCAACACCGGGGAGCTGTTTTTT; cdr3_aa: CASTVTETNTGELFF
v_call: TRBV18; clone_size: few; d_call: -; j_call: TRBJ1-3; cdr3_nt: TGTGCCAGCTCACAGTCAGGGGACACCATATATTTT; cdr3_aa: CASSQSGDTIYF
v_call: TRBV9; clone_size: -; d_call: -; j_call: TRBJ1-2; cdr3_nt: TGTGCCCGCAGCGGAGGGGGGGGCTATGGCTACACCTTC; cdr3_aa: CARSGGGGYGYTF
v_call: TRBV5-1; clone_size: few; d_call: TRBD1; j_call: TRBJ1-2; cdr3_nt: TGCGCCAGCAGCTTAAGGACAGGGGGGATGAATGGCTACACCTTC; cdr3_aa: CASSLRTGGMNGYTF
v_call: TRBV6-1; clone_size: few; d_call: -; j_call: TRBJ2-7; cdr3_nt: TGTGCCAGCAGTGAAGCAGAGAGCGGAGGAGGGTACGAGCAGTACTTC; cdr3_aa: CASSEAESGGGYEQYF
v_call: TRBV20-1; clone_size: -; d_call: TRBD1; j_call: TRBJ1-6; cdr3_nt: TGCAGTGCCCGACAGGGGACCCCCCTCCACTTT; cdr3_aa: CSARQGTPLHF
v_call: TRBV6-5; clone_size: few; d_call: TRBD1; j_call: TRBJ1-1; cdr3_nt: TGTGCCAGCAGGCGGGGACAGCAAGCCACTGAAGCTTTCTTT; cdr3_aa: CASRRGQQATEAFF
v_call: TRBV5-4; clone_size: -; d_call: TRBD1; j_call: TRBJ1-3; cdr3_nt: TGTGCCAGCAGCGCCGGGACAGGGCGTTTTACAGGAAACACCATATATTTT; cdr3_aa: CASSAGTGRFTGNTIYF
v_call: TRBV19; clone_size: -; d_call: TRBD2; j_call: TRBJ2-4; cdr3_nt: TGTGCCAGTAGTATGGCAGGGACTAGAGTATTAACCGCCAAAAACATTCAGTACTTC; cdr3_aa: CASSMAGTRVLTAKNIQYF
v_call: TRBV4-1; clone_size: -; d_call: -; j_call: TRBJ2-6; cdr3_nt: TGCGCCAGCAGCCCCCCGGTAGACAGGTTCACGGCCAACGTCCTGACTTTC; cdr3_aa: CASSPPVDRFTANVLTF
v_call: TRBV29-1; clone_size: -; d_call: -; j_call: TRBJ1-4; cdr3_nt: TGCAGCGTTGGGAGGGATGAAAAACTGTTTTTT; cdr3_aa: CSVGRDEKLFF
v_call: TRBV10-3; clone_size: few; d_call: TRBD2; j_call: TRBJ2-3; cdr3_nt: TGTGCCATCAGAGCGGGGGGATCCACAGATACGCAGTATTTT; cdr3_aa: CAIRAGGSTDTQYF
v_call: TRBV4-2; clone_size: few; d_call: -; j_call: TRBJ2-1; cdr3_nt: TGTGCCAGCAGCCAATCCACTAGTGTCGGGGTCCACAATGAGCAGTTCTTC; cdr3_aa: CASSQSTSVGVHNEQFF
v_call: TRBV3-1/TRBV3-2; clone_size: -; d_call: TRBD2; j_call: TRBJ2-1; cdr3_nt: TGTGCCAGCAGCCACCTAGCGGGCCCTCCTGGGGAGCAGTTCTTC; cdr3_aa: CASSHLAGPPGEQFF